The rows below give T cell receptor beta chains drawn from one sample of a study of PD-L1 blockade in urothelial cancer. Clones were read by immunoSEQ multiplex PCR, and TCRdb kept only the in-frame ones, dropping some. The table shows 40,000 to 45,000 clones, with roughly 84% occurring only once. The material sequenced was PBMCs, taken around atezolizumab (anti-PD-L1) treatment. All receptors derive from a man in his 70s with urothelial cancer. The CDR3 runs from the conserved cysteine through the conserved F or W. Fields, in order: D gene, clone size, V gene, J gene, CDR3 protein, CDR3 DNA. The D gene is left open where the match is weak. Size is omitted from some rows. Given values are once, few, many or a class for expanded clones.

.	.	TRBV5-5	TRBJ2-5	CASSLMDRGETQYF	TGTGCCAGCAGCTTGATGGACAGAGGAGAGACCCAGTACTTC
TRBD1	.	TRBV5-1	TRBJ2-1	CASSAGQGFDNEQFF	TGCGCCAGCAGCGCGGGACAGGGGTTTGACAATGAGCAGTTCTTC
TRBD1	.	TRBV6-6	TRBJ2-3	CASSAGTGRDTQYF	TGTGCCAGCAGTGCCGGGACAGGGCGAGATACGCAGTATTTT
TRBD1	once	TRBV19	TRBJ2-7	CASTLGGSSSYEQYF	TGTGCCAGTACCCTAGGGGGCTCCAGCTCCTACGAGCAGTACTTC
TRBD1	.	TRBV11-2	TRBJ2-1	CASSPIRGQGGEQFF	TGTGCCAGCAGCCCTATTAGGGGACAGGGGGGCGAGCAGTTCTTC
.	.	TRBV19	TRBJ1-1	CASSISREVSEAFF	TGTGCCAGTAGTATTTCCAGGGAAGTGTCTGAAGCTTTCTTT
.	.	TRBV18	TRBJ2-5	CASSPLGGQETQYF	TGTGCCAGCTCACCCCTTGGCGGGCAGGAGACCCAGTACTTC
.	.	TRBV7-7	TRBJ2-1	CASSFDPSSFSEQFF	TGTGCTAGCAGCTTTGATCCCTCGTCCTTCAGTGAGCAGTTCTTC
TRBD1	.	TRBV5-1	TRBJ1-3	CASSKEGARGNTIYF	TGCGCCAGCAGCAAGGAGGGGGCACGTGGAAACACCATATATTTT
TRBD2	.	TRBV2	TRBJ2-3	CASSEGLAISDTQYF	TGTGCCAGCAGTGAAGGACTAGCGATTTCAGATACGCAGTATTTT
TRBD1	once	TRBV18	TRBJ1-2	CASSLQGDYGYTF	TGTGCCAGCTCACTACAGGGGGACTATGGCTACACCTTC
.	.	TRBV6-6	TRBJ1-5	CASSYLGGASNQPQHF	TGTGCCAGCAGTTACTTGGGGGGGGCTAGTAATCAGCCCCAGCATTTT
TRBD2	once	TRBV19	TRBJ2-3	CASSSSGTITDTQYF	TGTGCCAGTAGTTCTAGCGGGACAATCACAGATACGCAGTATTTT
.	.	TRBV10-2	TRBJ2-7	CASKLAVSYEQYF	TGCGCCAGCAAATTAGCGGTATCCTACGAGCAGTACTTC
TRBD1	.	TRBV28	TRBJ1-6	CASRTTGVNSPLHF	TGTGCCAGCAGGACGACAGGGGTGAATTCACCCCTCCACTTT
TRBD2	.	TRBV19	TRBJ2-1	CASSTSGYEQFF	TGTGCCAGTAGTACTAGCGGATACGAGCAGTTCTTC
TRBD2	.	TRBV18	TRBJ2-7	CASSPPNLGLAGVLPYEQYF	TGTGCCAGCTCACCACCGAATCTCGGACTAGCGGGAGTACTCCCCTACGAGCAGTACTTC